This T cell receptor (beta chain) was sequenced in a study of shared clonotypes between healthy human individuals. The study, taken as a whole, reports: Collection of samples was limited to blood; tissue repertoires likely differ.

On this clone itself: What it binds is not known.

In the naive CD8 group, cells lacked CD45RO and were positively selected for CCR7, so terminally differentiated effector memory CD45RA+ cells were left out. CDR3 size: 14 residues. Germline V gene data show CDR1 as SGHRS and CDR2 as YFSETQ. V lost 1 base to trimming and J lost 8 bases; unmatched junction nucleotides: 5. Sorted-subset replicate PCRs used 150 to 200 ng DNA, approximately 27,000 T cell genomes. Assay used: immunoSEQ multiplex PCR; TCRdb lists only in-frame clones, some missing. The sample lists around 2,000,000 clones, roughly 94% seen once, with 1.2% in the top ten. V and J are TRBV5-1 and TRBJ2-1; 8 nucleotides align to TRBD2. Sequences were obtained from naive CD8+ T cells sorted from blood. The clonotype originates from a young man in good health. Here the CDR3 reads CASSLRGGLDEQFF. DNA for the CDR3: TGCGCCAGCAGCTTGCGCGGGGGGTTGGATGAGCAGTTCTTC.